The source of this T cell receptor (beta chain) is a study of T cells in Graves' hyperthyroidism and ophthalmopathy. Patients aged 18 to 65 had newly diagnosed hyperthyroidism that had lasted under 2 months. The V segment lost 7 bases and the J segment 0 bases; nucleotides outside the gene matches: 9. The CDR3 totals 16 residues. In germline, CDR1 is MNHNS, CDR2 SASEGT. The study's findings and limits: Blood also contained most expanded thyroid clonotypes above 0.001. Model output signaled ophthalmopathy a median roughly 6.1 months ahead of onset.

Amplification of TCR beta CDR3 regions was performed using RNA transcripts as template. Carried out on the TCR CDR3, a first-round RT-PCR used the HTBI primer set. TCRdb re-called the multiplex PCR reads with MiXCR, one entry per CDR3 protein. The sample comprises 300,000 to 450,000 distinct CDR3 sequences, approximately 15% of which are singletons, and approximately 11% rests with the top ten. As regards this clonotype: Its cognate antigen is unknown.

This chain links TRBV6-1 with TRBJ2-7; TRBD2 matches 10 bases. The TCR was taken from a woman in her sixties with Graves' hyperthyroidism. Sequencing was carried out using blood. The DNA for the CDR3 is TGTGCCAGCATCGCTAGCGGGAGTATAAACTCCTACGAGCAGTACTTC. It translates to CASIASGSINSYEQYF.